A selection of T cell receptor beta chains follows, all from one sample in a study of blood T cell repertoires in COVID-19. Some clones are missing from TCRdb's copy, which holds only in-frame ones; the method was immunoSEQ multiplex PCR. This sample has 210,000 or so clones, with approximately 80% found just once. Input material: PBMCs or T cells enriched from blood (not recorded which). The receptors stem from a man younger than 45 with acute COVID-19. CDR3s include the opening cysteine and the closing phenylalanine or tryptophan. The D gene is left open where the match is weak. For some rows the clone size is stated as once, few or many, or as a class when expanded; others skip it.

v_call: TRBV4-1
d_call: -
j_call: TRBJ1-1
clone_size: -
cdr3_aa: CASSQDGRVVLF
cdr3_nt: TGCGCCAGCAGCCAAGACGGCAGGGTAGTTCTATTT

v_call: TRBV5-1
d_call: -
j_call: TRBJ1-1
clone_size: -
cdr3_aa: CASSILGHLNTEAFF
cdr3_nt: TGCGCCAGCAGCATCCTGGGACACCTGAACACTGAAGCTTTCTTT

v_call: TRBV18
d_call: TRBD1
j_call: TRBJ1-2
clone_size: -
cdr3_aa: CASSPGTEGYTF
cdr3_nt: TGTGCCAGCTCACCGGGGACAGAAGGCTACACCTTC

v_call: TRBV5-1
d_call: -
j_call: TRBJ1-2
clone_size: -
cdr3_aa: CASSWSGGSEFYGYTF
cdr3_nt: TGCGCCAGCAGCTGGTCGGGGGGGAGCGAATTCTATGGCTACACCTTC

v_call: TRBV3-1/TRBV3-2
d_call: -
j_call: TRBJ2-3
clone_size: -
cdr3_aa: CASSQRTARPTDTQYF
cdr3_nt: TGTGCCAGCAGCCAGCGGACAGCGAGGCCCACAGATACGCAGTATTTT

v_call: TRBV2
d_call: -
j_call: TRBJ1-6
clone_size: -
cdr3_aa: CASRKDSSSYNSPLHF
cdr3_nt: TGTGCCAGCAGGAAGGACTCCAGCTCCTATAATTCACCCCTCCACTTT

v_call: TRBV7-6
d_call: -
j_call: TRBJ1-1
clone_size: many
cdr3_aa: CASSWGLRETEAFF
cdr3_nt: TGTGCCAGCAGCTGGGGGCTAAGGGAAACTGAAGCTTTCTTT

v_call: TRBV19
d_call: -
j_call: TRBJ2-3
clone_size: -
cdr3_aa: CASSMEGYTQYF
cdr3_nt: TGTGCCAGTAGTATGGAGGGGTATACGCAGTATTTT

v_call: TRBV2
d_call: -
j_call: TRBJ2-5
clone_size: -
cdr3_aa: CASNQGPQETQYF
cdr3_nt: TGTGCCAGCAACCAGGGCCCCCAAGAGACCCAGTACTTC

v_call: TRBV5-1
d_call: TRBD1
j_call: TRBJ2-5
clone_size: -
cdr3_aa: CASSSGTAKEETQYF
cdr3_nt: TGCGCCAGCAGTTCCGGGACAGCGAAGGAAGAGACCCAGTACTTC

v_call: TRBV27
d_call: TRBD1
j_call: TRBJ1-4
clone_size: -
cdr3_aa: CASSITGVTNEKLFF
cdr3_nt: TGTGCCAGCAGCATCACAGGGGTCACTAATGAAAAACTGTTTTTT

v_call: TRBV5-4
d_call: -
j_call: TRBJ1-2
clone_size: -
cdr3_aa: CASSLEDSGIYGYTF
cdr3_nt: TGTGCCAGCAGCTTGGAAGACAGCGGGATCTATGGCTACACCTTC

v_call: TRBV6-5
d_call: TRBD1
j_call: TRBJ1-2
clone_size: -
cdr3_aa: CASRDREGYGYTF
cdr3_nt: TGTGCCAGCAGGGACAGGGAAGGCTATGGCTACACCTTC

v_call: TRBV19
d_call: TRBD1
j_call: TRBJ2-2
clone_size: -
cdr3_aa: CASSITGTGRTGELFF
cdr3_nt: TGTGCCAGTAGTATAACGGGGACAGGGCGCACCGGGGAGCTGTTTTTT

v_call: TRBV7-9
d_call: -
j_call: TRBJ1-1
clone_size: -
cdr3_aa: CASSPRHFKNTEAFF
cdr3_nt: TGTGCCAGCAGCCCCCGACACTTTAAGAACACTGAAGCTTTCTTT

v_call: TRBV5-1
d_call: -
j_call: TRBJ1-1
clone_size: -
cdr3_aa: CASSLDRTSEAFF
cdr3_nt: TGCGCCAGCAGCTTGGACAGGACGTCAGAAGCTTTCTTT

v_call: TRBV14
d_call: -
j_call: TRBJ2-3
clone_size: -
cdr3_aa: CASSHRTGVSTDTQYF
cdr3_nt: TGTGCCAGCAGTCACCGGACCGGGGTGAGCACAGATACGCAGTATTTT

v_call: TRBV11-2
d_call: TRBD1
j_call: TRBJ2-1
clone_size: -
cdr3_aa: CASSPGGTGPYNEQFF
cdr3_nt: TGTGCCAGCAGTCCTGGCGGGACAGGCCCATACAATGAGCAGTTCTTC

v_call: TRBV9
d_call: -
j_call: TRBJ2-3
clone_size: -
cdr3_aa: CASSVALTRDTQYF
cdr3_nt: TGTGCCAGCAGCGTAGCTCTCACTCGAGATACGCAGTATTTT

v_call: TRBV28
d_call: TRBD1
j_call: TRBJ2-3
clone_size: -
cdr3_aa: CASSSGTGTKDTQYF
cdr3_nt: TGTGCCAGCAGTTCCGGGACAGGGACCAAGGATACGCAGTATTTT

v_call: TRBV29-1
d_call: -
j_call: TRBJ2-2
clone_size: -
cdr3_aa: CSVAGMDTGELFF
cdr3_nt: TGCAGCGTTGCCGGGATGGACACCGGGGAGCTGTTTTTT

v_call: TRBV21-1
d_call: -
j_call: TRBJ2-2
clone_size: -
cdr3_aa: CASSKAGTVDTGELFF
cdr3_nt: TGTGCCAGCAGCAAAGCGGGGACAGTCGACACCGGGGAGCTGTTTTTT

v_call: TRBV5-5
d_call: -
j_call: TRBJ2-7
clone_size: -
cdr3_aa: CASSFFPGSYEQYF
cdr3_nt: TGTGCCAGCAGCTTCTTCCCGGGCTCCTACGAGCAGTACTTC

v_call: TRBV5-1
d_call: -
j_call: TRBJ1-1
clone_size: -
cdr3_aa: CASSEGGMNTEAFF
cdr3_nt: TGCGCCAGTAGCGAGGGGGGGATGAACACTGAAGCTTTCTTT

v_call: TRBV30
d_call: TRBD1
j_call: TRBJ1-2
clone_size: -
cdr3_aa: CAWSGDSTNYGYTF
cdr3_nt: TGTGCCTGGAGTGGGGACAGTACTAACTATGGCTACACCTTC

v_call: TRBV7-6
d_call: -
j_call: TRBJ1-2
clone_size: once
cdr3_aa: CASSLPGLTNGYTF
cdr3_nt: TGTGCCAGCAGCTTGCCGGGACTCACAAATGGCTACACCTTC

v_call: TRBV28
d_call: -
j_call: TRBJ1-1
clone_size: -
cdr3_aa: CASSRPTEAFF
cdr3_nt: TGTGCCAGCAGCAGGCCCACTGAAGCTTTCTTT

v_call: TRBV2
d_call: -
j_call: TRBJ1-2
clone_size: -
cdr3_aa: CASLEASVRGYTF
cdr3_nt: TGTGCCAGTCTAGAAGCAAGCGTGCGAGGCTACACCTTC

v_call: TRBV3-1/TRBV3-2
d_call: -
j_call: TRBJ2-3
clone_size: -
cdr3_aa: CASSQDRWGGPDTQYF
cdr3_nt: TGTGCCAGCAGCCAAGATCGGTGGGGGGGCCCAGATACGCAGTATTTT

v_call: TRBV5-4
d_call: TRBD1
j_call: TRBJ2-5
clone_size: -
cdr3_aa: CASSLGDRGQETQYF
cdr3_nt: TGTGCCAGCAGCTTGGGGGACAGGGGCCAGGAGACCCAGTACTTC

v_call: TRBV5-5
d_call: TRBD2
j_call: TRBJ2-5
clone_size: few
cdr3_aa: CASSPEGLAVETQYF
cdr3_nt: TGTGCCAGCAGCCCGGAGGGACTAGCGGTAGAGACCCAGTACTTC

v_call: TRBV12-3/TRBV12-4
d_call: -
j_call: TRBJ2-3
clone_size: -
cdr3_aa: CASSLQDTQYF
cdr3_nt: TGTGCCAGCAGTTTACAGGATACGCAGTATTTT

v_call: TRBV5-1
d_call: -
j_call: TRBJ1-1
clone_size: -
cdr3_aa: CASSLGGFSEGEAFF
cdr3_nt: TGCGCCAGCAGCTTGGGCGGTTTTTCTGAAGGCGAAGCTTTCTTT

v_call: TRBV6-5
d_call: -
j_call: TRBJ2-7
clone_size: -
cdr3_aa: CASSWGGQGSYEQYF
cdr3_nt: TGTGCCAGCAGTTGGGGGGGGCAGGGCTCCTACGAGCAGTACTTC

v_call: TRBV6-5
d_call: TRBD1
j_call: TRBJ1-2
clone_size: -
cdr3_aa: CASRNRGITNYGYTF
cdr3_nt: TGTGCCAGCAGAAACAGGGGAATAACTAACTATGGCTACACCTTC

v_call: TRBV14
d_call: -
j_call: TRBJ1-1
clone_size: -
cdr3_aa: CASSVQPNTEAFF
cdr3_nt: TGTGCCAGCAGCGTACAACCTAACACTGAAGCTTTCTTT

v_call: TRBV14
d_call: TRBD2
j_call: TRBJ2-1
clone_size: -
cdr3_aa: CASSQTAGGNNEQFF
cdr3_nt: TGTGCCAGCAGCCAAACAGCGGGGGGTAACAATGAGCAGTTCTTC

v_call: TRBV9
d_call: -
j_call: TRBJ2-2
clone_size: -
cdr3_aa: CASSFQGGGTGELFF
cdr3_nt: TGTGCCAGCAGCTTTCAGGGGGGCGGCACCGGGGAGCTGTTTTTT

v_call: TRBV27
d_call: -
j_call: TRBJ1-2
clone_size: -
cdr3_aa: CASSPHAGPGRYGYTF
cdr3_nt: TGTGCCAGCAGTCCCCACGCGGGGCCCGGGCGCTATGGCTACACCTTC

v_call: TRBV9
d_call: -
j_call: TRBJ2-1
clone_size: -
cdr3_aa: CASSVGPTFEQFF
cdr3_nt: TGTGCCAGCAGCGTAGGGCCGACTTTCGAGCAGTTCTTC

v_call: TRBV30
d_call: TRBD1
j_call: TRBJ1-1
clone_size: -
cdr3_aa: CAWGRQGTEAFF
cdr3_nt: TGTGCCTGGGGAAGACAGGGGACTGAAGCTTTCTTT

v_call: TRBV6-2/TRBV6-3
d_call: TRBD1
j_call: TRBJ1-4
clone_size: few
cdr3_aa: CASSLQQGFGTNEKLFF
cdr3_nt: TGTGCCAGCAGTCTCCAACAGGGGTTTGGAACTAATGAAAAACTGTTTTTT

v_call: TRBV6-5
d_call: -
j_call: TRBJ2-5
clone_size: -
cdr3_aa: CASGTTEQETQYF
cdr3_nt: TGTGCCAGCGGAACGACGGAGCAAGAGACCCAGTACTTC

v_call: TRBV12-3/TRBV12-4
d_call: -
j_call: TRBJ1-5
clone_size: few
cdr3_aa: CASSLTYNQPQHF
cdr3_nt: TGTGCCAGCAGTTTAACTTACAATCAGCCCCAGCATTTT

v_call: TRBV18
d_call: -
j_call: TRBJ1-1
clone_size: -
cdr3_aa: CASSPIASEAFF
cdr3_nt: TGTGCCAGCTCACCAATAGCCTCTGAAGCTTTCTTT

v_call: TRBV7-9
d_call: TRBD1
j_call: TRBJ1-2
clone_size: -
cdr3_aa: CASSLAQDRGYGYTF
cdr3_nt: TGTGCCAGCAGCTTAGCGCAGGACAGGGGTTATGGCTACACCTTC

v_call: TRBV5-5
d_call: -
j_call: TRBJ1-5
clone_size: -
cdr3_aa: CASIVENQPQHF
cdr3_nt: TGTGCCAGCATAGTGGAGAATCAGCCCCAGCATTTT

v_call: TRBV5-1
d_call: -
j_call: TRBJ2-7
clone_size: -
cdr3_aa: CASSSTSSHSTRLEQYF
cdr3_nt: TGCGCCAGCAGCTCCACCTCCTCACATAGCACAAGGCTCGAGCAGTACTTC

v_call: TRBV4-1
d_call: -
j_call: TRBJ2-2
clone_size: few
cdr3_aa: CASSQEVSWQNTGELFF
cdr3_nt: TGCGCCAGCAGCCAAGAAGTCTCGTGGCAGAACACCGGGGAGCTGTTTTTT

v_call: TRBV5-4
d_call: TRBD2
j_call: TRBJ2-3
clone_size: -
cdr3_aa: CASSLGGGGTDTQYF
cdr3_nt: TGTGCCAGCAGCTTGGGAGGCGGGGGAACAGATACGCAGTATTTT